A selection of T cell receptor beta chains follows, all from one sample in a study of T cells in Graves' hyperthyroidism and ophthalmopathy. One entry per CDR3 protein, called by TCRdb with MiXCR from the multiplex PCR reads. Among around 270,000 distinct CDR3 sequences listed, roughly 19% were seen once. What was sequenced was blood. Source of these receptors: a man aged 50-59 years with Graves' ophthalmopathy. CDR3s leave out the opening cysteine and the closing phenylalanine or tryptophan. The D gene is left open where the match is weak. Only some rows state a clone size, as once, few, many or a class for expanded clones.

D gene | clone size | J gene | V gene | CDR3 protein
TRBD2 | NA | TRBJ2-5 | TRBV4-2 | ASSQDIPTSAQETQY
NA | few | TRBJ2-5 | TRBV6-5 | ASSYSTNQETQY
TRBD2 | NA | TRBJ2-3 | TRBV5-5 | ASTRTSGTDTQY
NA | many | TRBJ2-2 | TRBV4-1 | ASSQGLRRAGNTGELF
NA | few | TRBJ1-2 | TRBV20-1 | SARVGGGGRVGYT
TRBD2 | NA | TRBJ2-7 | TRBV4-2 | AGSQVAGAYSYEQY
TRBD1 | few | TRBJ1-2 | TRBV6-1 | ASSREGSRDSKRTTGGYT
NA | NA | TRBJ2-1 | TRBV5-8 | ASSLGSETLARF
TRBD1 | NA | TRBJ2-3 | TRBV5-1 | ASSLAGTGGTDTQY
NA | many | TRBJ2-7 | TRBV18 | ASSPGNSYEQY
NA | many | TRBJ2-7 | TRBV7-8 | ASSTLWEQY
TRBD2 | few | TRBJ2-7 | TRBV14 | ASSTGTSGANTQQY
NA | many | TRBJ1-2 | TRBV6-1 | ASNREGSYTGYT
NA | few | TRBJ2-1 | TRBV14 | ASSHSDEQF
TRBD2 | many | TRBJ2-3 | TRBV7-2 | ASRRVAGVSTDTQY
TRBD1 | many | TRBJ2-3 | TRBV20-1 | SAKVGTGYTDTQY